Following are 3 T cell receptor beta chains from one sample sequenced in a study of T cells in Graves' hyperthyroidism and ophthalmopathy. The TCR beta CDR3 regions underwent amplification using RNA transcripts as the source. HTBI primers drove first-round RT-PCR of the TCR CDR3. A single record per CDR3 protein comes from TCRdb applying MiXCR to the multiplex PCR reads. The data show about 640,000 distinct CDR3 sequences, about 14% seen once. Sample: blood. The receptor source for this set is a woman in her fifties or sixties with Graves' ophthalmopathy.

This clonotype has at least ten counts. The CDR3 sequence is CASSEPGQGTGELFF. The DNA of the CDR3 is TGTGCCAGCAGTGAACCGGGACAGGGGACCGGGGAGCTGTTTTTT. This rearrangement joins TRBV2 to TRBJ2-2; TRBD1 matches at 10 bases. This CDR3 region has 15 residues. CDR1 is SNHLY and CDR2 is FYNNEI in the germline V gene. After removal of 2 bases from V and 5 bases from J, the junction contained 2 bases not matched to a gene.

This clonotype showed up many times. CDR3 in DNA: TGTGCCAGCAGCTTAGTGGGACAGGGGTCCTATGGCTACACCTTC. This sequence encodes CASSLVGQGSYGYTF. The chain combines TRBV7-9 with TRBJ1-2; 10 nucleotides match TRBD1. Germline trimming cut 1 base from V and 4 bases from J; bases unmatched to any gene: 3. The CDR3 is made up of 15 amino acids. Germline values: CDR1 SEHNR, CDR2 FQNEAQ (reference sequence). The full variable domain, in which reference TRBV7-9 and TRBJ1-2 provide the parts outside the CDR3, is DTGVSQNPRHKITKRGQNVTFRCDPISEHNRLYWYRQTLGQGPEFLTYFQNEAQLEKSRLLSDRFSAERPKGSFSTLEIQRTEQGDSAMYLCASSLVGQGSYGYTFGSGTRLTVV.

This clonotype was observed a handful of times. This rearrangement joins TRBV24-1 to TRBJ2-1; tentatively, D is TRBD2 (6 bases). The CDR3 extends over 16 amino acids. The germline V gene has CDR1 KGHDR and CDR2 SFDVKD. The germline V and J ends were trimmed by 4 bases and 5 bases, with 17 bases remaining between them. This chain's CDR3 is CATSDPSGSLHNEQFF. The DNA for the CDR3 is TGTGCCACCAGTGACCCGTCCGGGAGTCTCCACAATGAGCAGTTCTTC.